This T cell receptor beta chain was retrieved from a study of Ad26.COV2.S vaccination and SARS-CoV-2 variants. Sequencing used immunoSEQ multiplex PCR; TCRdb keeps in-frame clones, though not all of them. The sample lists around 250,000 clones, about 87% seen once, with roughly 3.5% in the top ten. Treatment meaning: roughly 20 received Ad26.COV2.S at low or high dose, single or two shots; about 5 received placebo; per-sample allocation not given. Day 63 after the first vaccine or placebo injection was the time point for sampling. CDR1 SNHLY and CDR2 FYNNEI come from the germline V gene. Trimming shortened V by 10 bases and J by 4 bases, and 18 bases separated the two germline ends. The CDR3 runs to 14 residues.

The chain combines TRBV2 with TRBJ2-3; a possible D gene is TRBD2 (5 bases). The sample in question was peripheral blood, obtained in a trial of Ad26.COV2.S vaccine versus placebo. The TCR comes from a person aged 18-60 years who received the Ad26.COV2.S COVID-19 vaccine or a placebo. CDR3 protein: CATNPRGVPDTQYF. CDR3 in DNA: TGTGCCACCAACCCCCGGGGTGTCCCAGATACGCAGTATTTT.